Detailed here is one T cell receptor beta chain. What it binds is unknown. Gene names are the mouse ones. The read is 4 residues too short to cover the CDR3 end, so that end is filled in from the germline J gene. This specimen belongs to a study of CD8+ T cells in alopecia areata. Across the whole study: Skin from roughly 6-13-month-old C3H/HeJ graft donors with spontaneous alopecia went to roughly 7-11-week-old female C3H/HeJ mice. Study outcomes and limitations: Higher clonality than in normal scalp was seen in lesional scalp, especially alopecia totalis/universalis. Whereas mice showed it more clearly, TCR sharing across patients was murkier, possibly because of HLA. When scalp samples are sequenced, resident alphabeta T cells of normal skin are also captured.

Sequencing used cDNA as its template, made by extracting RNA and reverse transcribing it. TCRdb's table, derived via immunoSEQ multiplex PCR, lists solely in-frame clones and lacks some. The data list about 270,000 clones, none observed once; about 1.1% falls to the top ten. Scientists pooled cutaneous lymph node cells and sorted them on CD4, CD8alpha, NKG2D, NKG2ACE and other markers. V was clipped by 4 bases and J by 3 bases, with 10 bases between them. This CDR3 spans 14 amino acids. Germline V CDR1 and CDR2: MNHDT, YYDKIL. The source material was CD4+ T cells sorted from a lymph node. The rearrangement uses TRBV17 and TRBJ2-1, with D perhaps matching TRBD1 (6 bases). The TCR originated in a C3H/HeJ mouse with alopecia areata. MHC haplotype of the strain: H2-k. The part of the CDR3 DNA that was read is TGTGCTAGCAGTACGCCAGGGGCCTATGCT. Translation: CASSTPGAYA. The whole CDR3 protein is CASSTPGAYAEQFF. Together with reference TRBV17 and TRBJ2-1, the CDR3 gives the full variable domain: DTTVKQNPRYKLARVGKPVNLICSQTMNHDTMYWYQKKPNQAPKLLLFYYDKILNREADTFEKFQSSRPNNSFCSLYIGSAGLEYSAMYLCASSTPGAYAEQFFGPGTRLTVL.